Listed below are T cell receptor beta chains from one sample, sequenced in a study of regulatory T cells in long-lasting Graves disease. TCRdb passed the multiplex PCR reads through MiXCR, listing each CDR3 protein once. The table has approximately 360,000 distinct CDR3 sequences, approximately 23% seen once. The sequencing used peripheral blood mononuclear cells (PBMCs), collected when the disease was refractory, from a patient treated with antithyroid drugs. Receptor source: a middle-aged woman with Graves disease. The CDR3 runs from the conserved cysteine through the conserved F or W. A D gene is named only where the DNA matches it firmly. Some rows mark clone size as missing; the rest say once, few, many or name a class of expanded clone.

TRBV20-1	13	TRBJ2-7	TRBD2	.	CSASAGGAYEQYF	TGCAGTGCTAGCGCGGGAGGGGCCTACGAGCAGTACTTC
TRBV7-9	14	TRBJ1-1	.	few	CASSSPWGRTEAFF	TGTGCCAGCAGCTCCCCTTGGGGGAGGACTGAAGCTTTCTTT
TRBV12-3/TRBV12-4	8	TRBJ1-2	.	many	CASSRDTF	TGTGCCAGCAGCAGGGACACCTTC
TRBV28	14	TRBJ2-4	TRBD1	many	CASSIGTGQSIQYF	TGTGCCAGCAGCATCGGGACAGGACAGTCCATTCAGTACTTC
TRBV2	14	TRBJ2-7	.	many	CASSESMAVYEQYF	TGTGCCAGCAGTGAAAGTATGGCGGTATACGAGCAGTACTTC
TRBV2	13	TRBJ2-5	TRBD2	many	CASGGGVVETQYF	TGTGCCAGCGGGGGGGGAGTGGTTGAGACCCAGTACTTC
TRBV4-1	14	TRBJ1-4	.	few	CASSQEQGSEKLFF	TGCGCCAGCAGCCAAGAACAGGGAAGTGAAAAACTGTTTTTT
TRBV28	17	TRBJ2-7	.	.	CASSLVTTGWTEYEQYF	TGTGCCAGCAGCTTGGTGACCACAGGGTGGACGGAATACGAGCAGTACTTC
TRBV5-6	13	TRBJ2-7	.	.	CASTFGQTYEQYF	TGTGCCAGCACGTTTGGACAGACCTACGAGCAGTACTTC
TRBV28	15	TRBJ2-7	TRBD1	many	CASSLEQGSSDEQYF	TGTGCCAGCAGTTTAGAACAGGGGAGTTCGGACGAGCAGTACTTC
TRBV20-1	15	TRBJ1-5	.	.	CSARQDGEPNQPQHF	TGCAGTGCTAGACAGGACGGAGAACCCAATCAGCCCCAGCATTTT
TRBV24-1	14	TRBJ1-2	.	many	CATSAAGHGYGYTF	TGTGCCACCAGTGCGGCAGGGCACGGCTATGGCTACACCTTC
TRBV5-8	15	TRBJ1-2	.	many	CASSLPPGQSYGYTF	TGTGCCAGCAGCTTGCCCCCCGGACAGTCCTATGGCTACACCTTC
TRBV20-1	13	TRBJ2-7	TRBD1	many	CSAGDRATEEQYF	TGCAGTGCTGGGGACAGGGCAACAGAAGAGCAGTACTTC
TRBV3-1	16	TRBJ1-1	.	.	CASSVLPNRENTEAFF	TGTGCCAGCAGCGTTCTACCGAACAGGGAGAACACTGAAGCTTTCTTT
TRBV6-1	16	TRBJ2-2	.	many	CASSIETTRDTGELFF	TGTGCCAGCAGTATAGAGACTACTAGAGACACCGGGGAGCTGTTTTTT
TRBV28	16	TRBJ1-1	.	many	CASSTEGPAGGTEAFF	TGTGCCAGCTCTACGGAGGGGCCAGCCGGAGGCACTGAAGCTTTCTTT
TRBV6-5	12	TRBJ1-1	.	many	CASSYSPKGAFF	TGTGCCAGCAGTTACTCGCCCAAAGGAGCTTTCTTT
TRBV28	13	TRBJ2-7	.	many	CASRRQAAYEQYF	TGTGCCAGCAGAAGGCAGGCTGCCTACGAGCAGTACTTC
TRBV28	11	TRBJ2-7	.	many	CASSRGLEQYF	TGTGCCAGCAGTCGGGGACTCGAGCAGTACTTC
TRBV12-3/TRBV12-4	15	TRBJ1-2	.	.	CASSSGTFKVYGYTF	TGTGCCAGCAGTTCGGGGACGTTTAAGGTCTATGGCTACACCTTC
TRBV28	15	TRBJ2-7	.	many	CASISWGGLSYEQYF	TGTGCCAGCATTTCTTGGGGGGGCTTATCCTACGAGCAGTACTTC
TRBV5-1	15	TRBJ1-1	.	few	CASSLGAVMNTEAFF	TGCGCCAGCAGCTTGGGGGCAGTCATGAACACTGAAGCTTTCTTT